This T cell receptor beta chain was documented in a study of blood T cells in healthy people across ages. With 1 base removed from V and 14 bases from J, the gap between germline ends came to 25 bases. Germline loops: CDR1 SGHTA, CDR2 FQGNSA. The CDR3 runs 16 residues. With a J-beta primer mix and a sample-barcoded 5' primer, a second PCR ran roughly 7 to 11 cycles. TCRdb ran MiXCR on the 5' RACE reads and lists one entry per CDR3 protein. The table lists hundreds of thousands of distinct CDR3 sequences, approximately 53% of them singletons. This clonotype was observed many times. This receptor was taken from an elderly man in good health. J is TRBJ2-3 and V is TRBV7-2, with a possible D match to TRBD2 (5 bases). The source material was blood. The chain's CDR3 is CASSLVGWALEGYAYF. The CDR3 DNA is TGTGCCAGCAGCTTAGTAGGTTGGGCCCTCGAGGGATACGCGTATTTT.